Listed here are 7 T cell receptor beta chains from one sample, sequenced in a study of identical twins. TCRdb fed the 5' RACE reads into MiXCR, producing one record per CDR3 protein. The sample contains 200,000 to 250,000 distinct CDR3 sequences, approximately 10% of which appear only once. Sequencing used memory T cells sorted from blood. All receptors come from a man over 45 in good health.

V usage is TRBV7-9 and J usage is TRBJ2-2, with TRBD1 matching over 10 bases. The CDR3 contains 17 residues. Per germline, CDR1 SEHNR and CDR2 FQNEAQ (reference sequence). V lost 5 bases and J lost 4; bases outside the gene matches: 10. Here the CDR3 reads CASSPDGTGVSTGELFF. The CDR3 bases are TGTGCCAGCAGCCCCGACGGGACAGGGGTTAGCACCGGGGAGCTGTTTTTT.

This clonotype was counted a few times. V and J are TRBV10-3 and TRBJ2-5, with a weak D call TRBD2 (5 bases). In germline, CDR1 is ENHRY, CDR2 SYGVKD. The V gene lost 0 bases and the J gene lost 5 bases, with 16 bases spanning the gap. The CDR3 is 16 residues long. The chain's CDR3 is CAISESELRVWETQYF. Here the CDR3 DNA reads TGTGCCATCAGTGAGTCAGAACTGAGGGTTTGGGAGACCCAGTACTTC.

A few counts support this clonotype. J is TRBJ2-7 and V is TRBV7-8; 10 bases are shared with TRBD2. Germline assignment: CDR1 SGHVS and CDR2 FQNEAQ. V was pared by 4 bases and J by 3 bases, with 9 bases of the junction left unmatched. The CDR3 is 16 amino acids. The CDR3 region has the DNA TGTGCCAGCAGCTCCCTAGCGGGGGCGCAGAGCTACGAGCAGTACTTC. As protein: CASSSLAGAQSYEQYF.

As DNA, the CDR3 is TGCGCCAGCAGCCAATCTCAGACAGAGAACTATGGCTACACCTTC. Protein: CASSQSQTENYGYTF. The chain recombines TRBV4-3 with TRBJ1-2; a weak D match, TRBD1 (5 bases). The CDR3 is 15 residues long. Germline-derived CDR1 and CDR2 are LGHNA and YSLEER. Trimming stripped 2 bases from V and 2 bases from J, with 12 bases between.

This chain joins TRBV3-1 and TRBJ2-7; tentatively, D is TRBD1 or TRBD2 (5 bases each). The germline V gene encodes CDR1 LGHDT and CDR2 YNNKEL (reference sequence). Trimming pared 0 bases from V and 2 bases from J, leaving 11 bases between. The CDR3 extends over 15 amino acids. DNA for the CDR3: TGTGCCAGCAGCCAAGATGGGAGACAGCCCTACGAGCAGTACTTC. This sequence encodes CASSQDGRQPYEQYF.

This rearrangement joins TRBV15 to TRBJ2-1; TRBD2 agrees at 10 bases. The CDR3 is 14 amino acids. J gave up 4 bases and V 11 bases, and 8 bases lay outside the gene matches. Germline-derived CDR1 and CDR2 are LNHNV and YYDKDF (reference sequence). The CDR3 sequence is CAVGKGLAYNEQFF. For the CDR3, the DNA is TGTGCCGTAGGGAAGGGACTAGCGTACAATGAGCAGTTCTTC.

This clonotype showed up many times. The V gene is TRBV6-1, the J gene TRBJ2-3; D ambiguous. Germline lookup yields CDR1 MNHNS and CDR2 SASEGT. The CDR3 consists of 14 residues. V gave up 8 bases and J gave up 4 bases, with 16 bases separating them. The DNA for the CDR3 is TGTGCCAGCGGGAAGGGTAACTTACCAGATACGCAGTATTTT. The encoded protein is CASGKGNLPDTQYF.